This T cell receptor beta chain was identified during a study of blood T cell repertoires in COVID-19. Study information: From the United States, Italy and Spain came samples of acute and convalescent COVID-19.

This CDR3 comprises 16 residues. V dropped 3 bases and J dropped 3 bases, with 14 bases sitting between them. From germline, CDR1 is SGHAT and CDR2 FQNNGV. The method was immunoSEQ multiplex PCR; TCRdb's version includes in-frame clones alone and lacks a portion of them. Among around 23,000 clones listed, about four fifths were seen once. The Seattle patients joined while their infection was active and were tracked longitudinally afterward. The clonotype originates from a man aged 45 to 65 with COVID-19, enrolled during active disease. V gene TRBV11-2 combines with J gene TRBJ1-4; tentative D call: TRBD1 (6 bases). Sample: peripheral blood. For the CDR3, the DNA is TGTGCCAGCAGCTTCCTCAGGGGTCGGTCTAATGAAAAACTGTTTTTT. This codes for CASSFLRGRSNEKLFF.